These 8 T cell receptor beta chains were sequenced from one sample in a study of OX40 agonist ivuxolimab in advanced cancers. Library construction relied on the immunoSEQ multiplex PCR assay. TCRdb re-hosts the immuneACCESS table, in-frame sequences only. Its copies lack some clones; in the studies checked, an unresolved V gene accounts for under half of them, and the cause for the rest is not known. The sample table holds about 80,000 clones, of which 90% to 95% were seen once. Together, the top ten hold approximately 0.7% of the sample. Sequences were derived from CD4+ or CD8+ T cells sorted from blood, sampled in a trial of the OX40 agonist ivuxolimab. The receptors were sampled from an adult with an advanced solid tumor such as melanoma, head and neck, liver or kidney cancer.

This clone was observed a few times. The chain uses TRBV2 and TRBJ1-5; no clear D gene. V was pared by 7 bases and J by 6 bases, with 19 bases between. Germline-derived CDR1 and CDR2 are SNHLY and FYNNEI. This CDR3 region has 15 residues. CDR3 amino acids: CASTSQVPLAQPQHF. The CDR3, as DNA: TGTGCCAGCACCTCCCAGGTCCCTTTGGCTCAGCCCCAGCATTTT. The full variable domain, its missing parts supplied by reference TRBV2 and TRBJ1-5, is EPEVTQTPSHQVTQMGQEVILRCVPISNHLYFYWYRQILGQKVEFLVSFYNNEISEKSEIFDDQFSVERPDGSNFTLKIRSTKLEDSAMYFCASTSQVPLAQPQHFGDGTRLSIL.

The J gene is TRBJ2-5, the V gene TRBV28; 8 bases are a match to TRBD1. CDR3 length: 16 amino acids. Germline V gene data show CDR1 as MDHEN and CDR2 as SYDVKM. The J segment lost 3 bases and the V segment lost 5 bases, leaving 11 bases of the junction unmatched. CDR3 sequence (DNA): TGTGCCAGCAGTCTAACCCGACAGGGGTGGGAAGAGACCCAGTACTTC. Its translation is CASSLTRQGWEETQYF.

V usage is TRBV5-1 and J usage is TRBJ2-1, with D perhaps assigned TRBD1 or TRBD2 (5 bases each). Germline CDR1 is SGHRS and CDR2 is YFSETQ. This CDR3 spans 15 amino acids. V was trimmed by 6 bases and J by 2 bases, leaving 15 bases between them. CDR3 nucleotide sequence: TGCGCCAGCACTGAAAGGGACCCTACCTACAATGAGCAGTTCTTC. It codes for CASTERDPTYNEQFF.

The CDR3 sequence: CASSQDLAPGADTQYF. DNA of the CDR3: TGCGCCAGCAGCCAAGATTTGGCACCCGGGGCAGATACGCAGTATTTT. The genes are TRBV4-1 and TRBJ2-3; tentatively, D is TRBD2 (5 bases). The CDR3 has 16 residues. Germline CDR1 is MGHRA and CDR2 is YSYEKL. Trimming cost V 0 bases and J 4 bases, with 14 bases left between them.

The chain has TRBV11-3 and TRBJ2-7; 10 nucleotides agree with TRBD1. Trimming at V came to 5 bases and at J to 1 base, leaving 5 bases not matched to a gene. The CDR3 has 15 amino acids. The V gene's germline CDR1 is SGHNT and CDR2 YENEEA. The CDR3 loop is CASSPGQGGSYEQYF. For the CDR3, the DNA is TGTGCCAGCAGCCCAGGACAGGGGGGTTCCTACGAGCAGTACTTC.

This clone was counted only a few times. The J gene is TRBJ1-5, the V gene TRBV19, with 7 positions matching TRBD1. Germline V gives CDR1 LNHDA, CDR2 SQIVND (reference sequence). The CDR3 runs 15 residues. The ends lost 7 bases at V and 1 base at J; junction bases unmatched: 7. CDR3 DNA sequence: TGTGCCAGTACCTCGGACAGGAGGAGCAATCAGCCCCAGCATTTT. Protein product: CASTSDRRSNQPQHF.

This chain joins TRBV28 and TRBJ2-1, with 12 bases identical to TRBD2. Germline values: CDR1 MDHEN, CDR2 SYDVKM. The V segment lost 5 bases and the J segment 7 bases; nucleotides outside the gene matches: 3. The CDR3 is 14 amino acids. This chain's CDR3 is CASSLTSGRNEQFF. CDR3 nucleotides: TGTGCCAGCAGTCTGACTAGCGGGAGAAATGAGCAGTTCTTC.

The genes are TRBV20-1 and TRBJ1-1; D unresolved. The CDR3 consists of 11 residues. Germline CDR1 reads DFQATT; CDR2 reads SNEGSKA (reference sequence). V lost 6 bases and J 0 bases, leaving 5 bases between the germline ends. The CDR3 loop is CSAIMNTEAFF. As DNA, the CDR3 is TGCAGTGCCATTATGAACACTGAAGCTTTCTTT.